These 9 T cell receptor beta chains were sequenced from one sample in a study of blood T cell repertoires in COVID-19. Only in-frame clones appear in the TCRdb table, and some are missing; sequencing was by immunoSEQ multiplex PCR. The sample contains fewer than 350,000 clones, around 85% of which appear only once. Input material: PBMCs or T cells enriched from blood (not recorded which). These receptors were taken from a woman aged 40 to 50 with acute COVID-19.

The chain uses TRBV5-5 and TRBJ2-7; unclear D gene. CDR1 SGHKS and CDR2 YYEKEE come from the germline V gene (reference sequence). Trimming left V 0 bases short and J 0 bases short, with 7 bases between. The CDR3 runs 14 residues. CDR3 protein: CASSLGPNSYEQYF. CDR3 sequence (DNA): TGTGCCAGCAGCTTGGGTCCTAACTCCTACGAGCAGTACTTC.

In DNA, the CDR3 is TGCGCCAGCAGTCCTGACAGAACCTACGAGCAGTACTTC. Translating it yields CASSPDRTYEQYF. V and J are TRBV5-1 and TRBJ2-7, with D possibly TRBD1 on 5 matching bases. Between the trimmed V and J ends, which lost 5 bases and 2 bases, there was a span of 11 bases. This CDR3 is built from 13 residues. Germline V gives CDR1 SGHRS, CDR2 YFSETQ.

The V call is TRBV5-5, the J call TRBJ1-5; no reliable D call. Germline V gene lookup returns CDR1 SGHKS and CDR2 YYEKEE (reference sequence). CDR3 size: 14 residues. Deletions cut 0 bases from V and 7 bases from J, with 11 bases between. CDR3 in amino acids: CASSLVGSGQPQHF. CDR3 DNA sequence: TGTGCCAGCAGCTTGGTTGGGTCGGGACAGCCCCAGCATTTT.

This clone came up once. The CDR3 is CASSPNRETEAFF. The DNA of the CDR3 is TGTGCCAGCTCACCAAACAGGGAAACTGAAGCTTTCTTT. The rearrangement joins TRBV18 to TRBJ1-1; tentatively, D is TRBD1 (6 bases). Trimming took 2 bases from V and 5 from J, leaving 9 bases between them. Germline V gene lookup returns CDR1 KGHSH and CDR2 LQKENI. The CDR3 covers 13 residues.

J is TRBJ1-5 and V is TRBV9; 9 bases map to TRBD1. Trimming took 7 bases from V and 3 from J; bases not matched to a gene: 5. The CDR3 is 14 amino acids. The germline V gene encodes CDR1 SGDLS and CDR2 YYNGEE. CDR3 in DNA: TGTGCCAGCGGCGGGACAGGGAACAATCAGCCCCAGCATTTT. This encodes CASGGTGNNQPQHF.

The rearrangement joins TRBV27 to TRBJ2-3; TRBD2 matches at 7 bases. Germline V gene lookup returns CDR1 MNHEY and CDR2 SMNVEV (reference sequence). The trim removed 7 bases at V and 0 bases at J, leaving 7 bases unmatched. The CDR3 extends over 15 amino acids. CDR3 in amino acids: CASIFKAGSTDTQYF. The CDR3 bases are TGTGCCAGCATCTTTAAAGCGGGAAGCACAGATACGCAGTATTTT.

This clone was picked up one time. The chain carries TRBV20-1 and TRBJ1-1, with unresolved D. Germline V gene sequence: CDR1 DFQATT, CDR2 SNEGSKA (reference sequence). Trimming pared 6 bases from V and 6 bases from J, leaving 8 bases between. The CDR3 sequence is 10 residues long. The CDR3 DNA follows: TGCAGTGCGCGATACCCTGAAGCTTTCTTT. It encodes CSARYPEAFF.

Written as DNA, the CDR3 is TGCGCCAGCAGCTTTGACAACATCTCTGGAAACACCATATATTTT. Its protein product is CASSFDNISGNTIYF. This rearrangement joins TRBV5-1 to TRBJ1-3; D not certain. The CDR3 spans 15 residues. Between the trimmed V and J ends, which lost 2 bases and 0 bases, there was a span of 9 bases. Per germline, CDR1 SGHRS and CDR2 YFSETQ.

This chain joins TRBV7-8 and TRBJ1-3; 8 nucleotides align to TRBD1. Trimming removed 4 bases from V and 8 bases from J; junction bases left unmatched: 13. The CDR3 runs 16 residues. Germline lookup yields CDR1 SGHVS and CDR2 FQNEAQ. DNA of the CDR3: TGTGCCAGCAGCTCCCCCCAATTAGGACAGGGTCACACCATATATTTT. As protein: CASSSPQLGQGHTIYF.